The 28 T cell receptor beta chains presented below share a single source sample, sequenced in a study of cytomegalovirus exposure and HLA in healthy donors. The PCR contained 60 Vbeta and 13 Jbeta primers. This table comes from immunoSEQ multiplex PCR, and its TCRdb copy is limited to in-frame clones, with some not included. The sample has more than 85,000 clones; less than 85% are singletons. The sequenced sample was PBMCs. The source is a man younger than 40 in good health and CMV-seropositive.

This clone has a single count. V gene TRBV30 combines with J gene TRBJ2-7; D is perhaps TRBD1 (6 bases). Germline V gene data show CDR1 as GTSNPN and CDR2 as SVGIG (reference sequence). Trimming removed 3 bases from V and 3 bases from J, with 9 bases in between. The CDR3 sequence is 12 residues long. The DNA of the CDR3 is TGTGCCTGGAGCGAAGGGGGCTACGAGCAGTACTTC. Protein sequence: CAWSEGGYEQYF. Filled out from reference TRBV30 and TRBJ2-7, the complete variable domain reads SQTIHQWPATLVQPVGSPLSLECTVEGTSNPNLYWYRQAAGRGLQLLFYSVGIGQISSEVPQNLSASRPQDRQFILSSKKLLLSDSGFYLCAWSEGGYEQYFGPGTRLTVT.

The chain links TRBV30 to TRBJ1-6; D is possibly TRBD1 (6 bases). Deletions cut 4 bases from V and 7 bases from J, with 17 bases between. The CDR3 loop spans 15 amino acids. CDR1 is GTSNPN, CDR2 SVGIG, per germline (reference sequence). In nucleotides, the CDR3 is TGTGCCTGGAATCGTACGACAGGCGGAAATTCACCCCTCCACTTT. Its protein is CAWNRTTGGNSPLHF. The full variable domain, with the rest looked up from reference TRBV30 and TRBJ1-6, is SQTIHQWPATLVQPVGSPLSLECTVEGTSNPNLYWYRQAAGRGLQLLFYSVGIGQISSEVPQNLSASRPQDRQFILSSKKLLLSDSGFYLCAWNRTTGGNSPLHFGNGTRLTVT.

DNA of the CDR3: TGTGCCAGCAGTCTCCTAGCCGGGGAGCTGTTTTTT. Translation: CASSLLAGELFF. The rearrangement uses TRBV28 and TRBJ2-2; D uncertain. The CDR3 loop spans 12 amino acids. Germline CDR1 reads MDHEN; CDR2 reads SYDVKM. Trimming took off 5 bases at V and 6 bases at J, with 7 bases between the two ends.

The V and J genes are TRBV9 and TRBJ1-4; the D gene is possibly TRBD1 (5 bases). Per germline, CDR1 SGDLS and CDR2 YYNGEE. The CDR3 is 14 amino acids. The V and J ends lost 4 bases and 0 bases respectively, with 7 bases between them. The chain's CDR3 is CASSPGTTNEKLFF. Written as DNA, the CDR3 is TGTGCCAGCAGCCCAGGGACAACTAATGAAAAACTGTTTTTT.

The chain links TRBV7-2 to TRBJ2-1, with 7 bases lining up with TRBD2. In germline, CDR1 is SGHTA, CDR2 FQGNSA. After removal of 3 bases from V and 6 bases from J, the junction contained 5 bases not matched to a gene. The CDR3 is made up of 14 amino acids. As DNA, the CDR3 is TGTGCCAGCAGCTTGCGGGGGATGATCAATGAGCAGTTCTTC. Its protein product is CASSLRGMINEQFF.

V is TRBV28 and J is TRBJ1-3; 8 bases align to TRBD1. V gave up 5 bases and J gave up 4 bases; unmatched junction bases: 7. The CDR3 is 15 amino acids. Germline V gene sequence: CDR1 MDHEN, CDR2 SYDVKM. This CDR3 is CASSPAGQEGNTIYF. The CDR3 nucleotides read TGTGCCAGCAGTCCCGCGGGACAGGAGGGAAACACCATATATTTT.

This clone was seen a few times. Mismatch with germline at one junction end may stem from a read error. The rearrangement uses TRBV7-8 and TRBJ1-1, with D possibly being TRBD1 (5 bases). The CDR3 is 15 residues long. CDR1 and CDR2 (germline): SGHVS, FQNEAQ. The CDR3 reads CASNTRGGGNAEAFF. In DNA, the CDR3 is TGTGCCAGCAACACTAGGGGTGGGGGGAACGCTGAAGCTTTCTTT.

The chain couples TRBV19 to TRBJ2-7; D is possibly TRBD2 (5 bases). Per germline, CDR1 LNHDA and CDR2 SQIVND (reference sequence). V was trimmed by 3 bases and J by 2 bases, leaving 14 bases between them. There are 15 residues in the CDR3. CDR3 loop: CASSIGPGSTYEQYF. The DNA for the CDR3 is TGTGCCAGTAGTATTGGGCCGGGATCCACCTACGAGCAGTACTTC.

This clone was observed a handful of times. The J gene is TRBJ2-2, the V gene TRBV27, with 12 bases aligning to TRBD2. Germline CDR1 reads MNHEY; CDR2 reads SMNVEV (reference sequence). Trimming removed 7 bases from V and 4 bases from J; junction bases left unmatched: 7. The CDR3 consists of 16 residues. In DNA, the CDR3 is TGTGCCAGCACCACAAAGGGACTAGCGGGCACCGGGGAGCTGTTTTTT. Residues: CASTTKGLAGTGELFF.

V is TRBV11-3 and J is TRBJ1-1, with unresolved D. V lost 4 bases and J 3 bases, leaving 9 bases between the germline ends. Germline CDR1 SGHNT, CDR2 YENEEA. CDR3 length: 13 amino acids. For the CDR3, the DNA is TGTGCCAGCAGCTCCGGCGGGGACACTGAAGCTTTCTTT. Amino acid sequence: CASSSGGDTEAFF. Full variable domain (missing parts from reference TRBV11-3 and TRBJ1-1): EAGVVQSPRYKIIEKKQPVAFWCNPISGHNTLYWYLQNLGQGPELLIRYENEEAVDDSQLPKDRFSAERLKGVDSTLKIQPAELGDSAVYLCASSSGGDTEAFFGQGTRLTVV.

The rearrangement uses TRBV27 and TRBJ1-6, with 7 bases lining up with TRBD1. The CDR3 totals 14 residues. Germline V gene sequence: CDR1 MNHEY, CDR2 SMNVEV (reference sequence). J was trimmed by 7 bases and V by 2 bases; bases with no gene match: 2. The CDR3 DNA sequence: TGTGCCAGCAGTTTAGAACAGGGGAATTCACCCCTCCACTTT. Protein: CASSLEQGNSPLHF.

This chain joins TRBV10-3 and TRBJ2-7; 7 bases are a match to TRBD2. Per germline, CDR1 ENHRY and CDR2 SYGVKD. Unmatched junction bases numbered 4, after V lost 0 bases and J lost 2 bases. The CDR3 runs 15 residues. The CDR3 DNA reads as TGTGCCATCAGTGAGTCGGGGGGGACCGCCTACGAGCAGTACTTC. It codes for CAISESGGTAYEQYF.

The chain carries TRBV5-6 and TRBJ2-7; a possible D gene is TRBD2 (6 bases). This CDR3 is built from 13 residues. Germline CDR1 reads SGHDT; CDR2 reads YYEEEE. V was trimmed by 4 bases and J by 4 bases, leaving 12 bases between them. CDR3 region: CASSRGAGYEQYF. CDR3 sequence (DNA): TGTGCCAGCAGCCGCGGGGCAGGTTACGAGCAGTACTTC.

This clone is a singleton in its sample. The rearrangement links TRBV19 to TRBJ1-5, with TRBD1 identical over 8 bases. Trimming took 6 bases from V and 8 from J; bases not matched to a gene: 6. Germline V gene data show CDR1 as LNHDA and CDR2 as SQIVND (reference sequence). The CDR3 length is 13 residues. CDR3 residues: CASRQGVWEPQHF. CDR3 nucleotides: TGTGCCAGTAGACAGGGGGTTTGGGAGCCCCAGCATTTT.

This sequence joins TRBV5-1 and TRBJ1-2; unclear D gene. Trimming took 0 bases from V and 0 from J, leaving 6 bases between them. Germline V gene lookup returns CDR1 SGHRS and CDR2 YFSETQ. This CDR3 comprises 14 residues. DNA of the CDR3: TGCGCCAGCAGCTTGGCCGCGCCTAACTATGGCTACACCTTC. Encoded protein: CASSLAAPNYGYTF.

The rearrangement uses TRBV18 and TRBJ1-1; D perhaps matches TRBD1 (5 bases). The CDR3 is 14 residues long. Germline V gene sequence: CDR1 KGHSH, CDR2 LQKENI. The V gene lost 2 bases and the J gene lost 1 base, with 8 bases spanning the gap. The CDR3 protein is CASSPTTGNTEAFF. DNA of the CDR3: TGTGCCAGCTCACCAACTACAGGGAACACTGAAGCTTTCTTT.

V usage is TRBV2 and J usage is TRBJ1-5; a possible D gene is TRBD1 (6 bases). Germline CDR1 reads SNHLY; CDR2 reads FYNNEI. V was shortened by 3 bases and J by 5 bases, with 11 bases between the two germline ends. The CDR3 contains 14 residues. CDR3 nucleotide sequence: TGTGCCAGCAGTGAGGTGGGACAATATCAGCCCCAGCATTTT. As protein: CASSEVGQYQPQHF.

The CDR3 region is CASSIRTGTYHGYTF. For the CDR3, the DNA is TGTGCCAGCAGCATTCGGACAGGGACTTATCATGGCTACACCTTC. The J gene is TRBJ1-2, the V gene TRBV11-2; 8 bases map to TRBD1. This CDR3 has 15 amino acids. J gave up 6 bases and V 5 bases, and 11 bases lay outside the gene matches. The germline gives CDR1 SGHAT, CDR2 FQNNGV.

The CDR3 region is CASSLLGLTGNSYEQYF. CDR3 sequence (DNA): TGTGCCAGCAGCCTCCTGGGGCTGACAGGGAATTCCTACGAGCAGTACTTC. V usage is TRBV11-2 and J usage is TRBJ2-7; TRBD1 matches 7 bases. Germline CDR1 SGHAT, CDR2 FQNNGV. The V and J ends lost 5 bases and 1 base, in that order; junction bases with no gene match: 14. This CDR3 has 17 residues.

The chain couples TRBV21-1 to TRBJ2-2; the table assigns TRBD2, which was not confirmed against the DNA. TRBV21-1 is tagged as a pseudogene. The CDR3 sequence is 18 residues long. CDR3 in amino acids: CASSGQTSGGACTGELFF. Written as DNA, the CDR3 is TGTGCCAGCAGCGGCCAGACTAGCGGGGGGGCCTGTACCGGGGAGCTGTTTTTT.

The rearrangement links TRBV29-1 to TRBJ2-5; TRBD1 matches at 7 bases. Germline V gene lookup returns CDR1 SQVTM and CDR2 ANQGSEA. CDR3 length: 13 residues. Trimming cost V 4 bases and J 1 base; bases outside gene matches: 3. CDR3 in DNA: TGCAGCGTTGTGGCAGGGGGCCAAGAGACCCAGTACTTC. It yields the protein CSVVAGGQETQYF. The whole variable domain, filled in from reference TRBV29-1 and TRBJ2-5, reads SAVISQKPSRDICQRGTSLTIQCQVDSQVTMMFWYRQQPGQSLTLIATANQGSEATYESGFVIDKFPISRPNLTFSTLTVSNMSPEDSSIYLCSVVAGGQETQYFGPGTRLLVL.

J is TRBJ2-1 and V is TRBV5-4; D is unresolved. The V and J ends lost 4 bases and 0 bases respectively, with 23 bases between them. Germline-derived CDR1 and CDR2 are SGHNT and YYREEE (reference sequence). CDR3 size: 19 residues. CDR3 bases: TGTGCCAGCAGCCCCACCCCCAGAGGTTCCAAAGTCTCCTACAATGAGCAGTTCTTC. It yields the protein CASSPTPRGSKVSYNEQFF.

This sequence joins TRBV19 and TRBJ1-3; D is possibly TRBD1 (5 bases). The CDR3 totals 15 residues. V was trimmed by 8 bases and J by 7 bases, leaving 21 bases between them. Germline assignment: CDR1 LNHDA and CDR2 SQIVND (reference sequence). In nucleotides, the CDR3 is TGTGCCAGTTCACACAGGCACCTCTCGGGTAACACCATATATTTT. This sequence encodes CASSHRHLSGNTIYF.

J is TRBJ2-7 and V is TRBV7-2, with 7 bases lining up with TRBD1. The CDR3 has 14 amino acids. CDR1 SGHTA and CDR2 FQGNSA come from the germline V gene. The CDR3 bases are TGTGCAGCCACAGGGGTGACAGGAGCCTACGAGCAGTACTTC. Translated: CAATGVTGAYEQYF. The full variable domain, rest sourced from reference TRBV7-2 and TRBJ2-7, is GAGVSQSPSNKVTEKGKDVELRCDPISGHTALYWYRQSLGQGLEFLIYFQGNSAPDKSGLPSDRFSAERTGGSVSTLTIQRTQQEDSAVYLCAATGVTGAYEQYFGPGTRLTVT.

The J gene is TRBJ1-4, the V gene TRBV4-3, with a tentative D call TRBD1 (6 bases). The CDR3 loop spans 14 amino acids. V dropped 3 bases and J dropped 7 bases, with 12 bases sitting between them. The germline gives CDR1 LGHNA, CDR2 YSLEER. For the CDR3, the DNA is TGCGCCAGCAGCCATTACAGGGAGGGTGAAAAACTGTTTTTT. As protein: CASSHYREGEKLFF.

This chain connects TRBV25-1 to TRBJ1-6, with TRBD1 as a possible D gene (5 bases). The V gene's germline CDR1 is MGHDK and CDR2 SYGVNS. V lost 4 bases and J lost 7, with 11 bases in between. The CDR3 sequence is 14 residues long. The CDR3 DNA follows: TGTGCCAGCAGTGTAACAGGAGAAAATTCACCCCTCCACTTT. It is translated as CASSVTGENSPLHF.

The chain has TRBV6-6 and TRBJ2-5, with 9 bases matching TRBD1. Trimming cost V 7 bases and J 5 bases; bases outside gene matches: 14. This CDR3 contains 16 residues. CDR1 and CDR2 (germline): MNHNY, SVGAGI (reference sequence). CDR3: CASTLPGQGFGETQYF. The CDR3 DNA follows: TGTGCCAGCACTTTGCCGGGACAGGGATTTGGCGAGACCCAGTACTTC.

The genes are TRBV7-2 and TRBJ2-1; D call uncertain. Trimming pared 2 bases from V and 5 bases from J, leaving 7 bases between. CDR3 size: 13 residues. The germline V gene encodes CDR1 SGHTA and CDR2 FQGNSA. The CDR3 DNA reads as TGTGCCAGCAGCTTAACGAGCGACAATGAGCAGTTCTTC. This translates into CASSLTSDNEQFF.